Sequencing of this T cell receptor beta chain was carried out in a study of T cell repertoires in cytomegalovirus infection. Overall study results and limits: Cumulative public TCR beta family frequency identified CMV carriers with the relevant HLA.

TCRdb independently ran MiXCR on the reads; one entry per CDR3 protein. This table holds more than 350,000 distinct CDR3 sequences, 25% to 40% found once. Trimming cost V 8 bases and J 3 bases, with 20 bases left between them. The length of the CDR3 is 15 residues. Per the germline V gene, CDR1 is MDHEN and CDR2 is SYDVKM. A note on this clonotype: Its matching antigen is unknown.

Sequenced sample: PBMCs. This clonotype originated in a human donor in good health (CMV status not recorded). Some clones in this sample may be carry-over from other donors' samples. The rearrangement joins TRBV28 to TRBJ2-7; no definite D call. CDR3 nucleotides: TGTGCCAGCCACTCACGCTCCACCACCGGCTACGAGCAGTACTTC. This translates into CASHSRSTTGYEQYF.